The clone carrying this T cell receptor beta chain came up many times. No antigen is known for it. Disease in donors with ophthalmopathy had moderate-to-severe activity, CAS ≥3, NOSPECS ≥4 and under 3 months' duration. This specimen belongs to a study of Graves' ophthalmopathy and Graves' hyperthyroidism. From RNA, the CDR3 regions of TCR beta chains were amplified and sequenced. An opening RT-PCR round employed HTBI primers and preceded a second-round multiplex PCR. TCRdb called the multiplex PCR reads again in MiXCR, with one record for every CDR3 protein. The top ten hold roughly 1.5% of the sample, which has a few hundred thousand distinct CDR3 sequences, approximately 20% seen once. Overall study findings and caveats: In blood appeared most of the expanded thyroid clonotypes whose frequency exceeded 0.001. This model predicted ophthalmopathy progression (sensitivity about 67%, specificity around 72%).

The receptor comes from a woman between 18 and 29 years old with Graves' ophthalmopathy. Source material: peripheral blood.

CDR3 sequence (DNA): TGCGCCAGCAGCATGGGGCCAGGCAATCAGCCCCAGCATTTT. Translating it yields CASSMGPGNQPQHF. This chain links TRBV5-1 with TRBJ1-5, with D possibly matching TRBD1 (5 bases). The CDR3 consists of 14 residues. Trimming pared 4 bases from V and 2 bases from J, leaving 10 bases between. In germline, CDR1 is SGHRS, CDR2 YFSETQ.